This is a list of T cell receptor beta chains from one sample in a study of blood T cells in healthy people across ages. TCRdb recomputed calls from the 5' RACE reads with MiXCR, one row per CDR3 protein. The top ten hold about a sixth of the sample, which has about 780,000 distinct CDR3 sequences, roughly 46% seen once. Sequencing was carried out using blood. All receptors derive from a man older than 75 in good health. CDR3s leave out the opening cysteine and the closing phenylalanine or tryptophan.

11 TRBV20-1 SAMGLADNEQF
13 TRBV10-3 AIGETSGNQETQF
11 TRBV29-1 SVGQWRGETQY
11 TRBV12-3/TRBV12-4 ASSPPQKNEQY
11 TRBV7-2 ASSRTREGEQY
13 TRBV20-1 SASSGRPNTGELF
17 TRBV4-2 ASSQDLRLVSSGANVLT
13 TRBV6-5 ASTGGGRRTGELF
12 TRBV27 ASSLDRNNNEQF
8 TRBV29-1 SRHWDTQY
10 TRBV28 AIGTGDQPQH
12 TRBV28 ASTTSDRFKGYT
15 TRBV2 ASSDDIAGGPENEQF
14 TRBV5-1 ASSGGQRGSYYEQF
12 TRBV29-1 SGRASGMTDTQY
11 TRBV6-5 ASRAARGNEQF
14 TRBV20-1 SARDPGTGGLQPQH
17 TRBV11-2 ASSTLGTSGGVGQETQY
14 TRBV9 VSSVDLGTANEKLF
11 TRBV7-2 ASGGGRGDTQY
12 TRBV7-9 ASSRGTDQETQY
17 TRBV6-5 ASSYSIRAATIERHEQF
11 TRBV29-1 SVEDSAVDEQF
13 TRBV7-9 ASRDRDIDTGELF
11 TRBV10-3 AISESPWGEQY
12 TRBV4-2 ASSQAGRDDAQY
13 TRBV20-1 SARESTSGSGEQY